This entry describes one T cell receptor beta chain. Its specificity is unknown. The sample comes from a study of OX40 agonist ivuxolimab in advanced cancers. The wider study: Those treated in dose escalation had hepatocellular carcinoma, melanoma, renal cell cancer or head and neck cancer. General study points: Clonal expansion by week 6 occurred in CD4+ and CD8+ blood T cells (at 0.1 to 3.0 mg/kg).

The data were produced by immunoSEQ multiplex PCR, yet TCRdb's version contains in-frame clones alone and is incomplete. This sample has 30,000 to 40,000 clones, with 80% to 95% found just once. The V end lost 7 bases, the J end lost 7 bases, and 20 bases lay between the germline ends. The CDR3 runs 14 residues. The germline V gene encodes CDR1 SQVTM and CDR2 ANQGSEA. The sample here was CD4+ or CD8+ T cells sorted from blood, taken in a trial of the OX40 agonist ivuxolimab. The origin of this receptor is an adult with an advanced solid tumor such as melanoma, head and neck, liver or kidney cancer. The V and J genes are TRBV29-1 and TRBJ2-1; tentatively, D is TRBD2 (7 bases). CDR3 nucleotide sequence: TGCAGCGATTCCCCGGGGGGCGCAGTAAATGAGCAGTTCTTC. Amino acid sequence: CSDSPGGAVNEQFF.